The rows below give T cell receptor beta chains drawn from one sample of a study of tumor-infiltrating lymphocytes in glioblastoma multiforme. TCRdb reprocessed the multiplex PCR reads via MiXCR and lists one record per CDR3 protein. The data hold about 15,000 distinct CDR3 sequences, with 55% to 85% observed a single time. The specimen was brain tumor tissue. These receptors originate from a male donor with glioblastoma. CDR3s include the opening cysteine and the closing phenylalanine or tryptophan. A D gene is named only where the DNA matches it firmly. Expanded clones are given a class, and other clones once, few, many or no size at all.

>.|TRBJ1-6|medium-sized|14|TRBV5-1
TGCGCCAGCAGCTTGGCGGGTTTGAATTCACCCCTCCACTTT
CASSLAGLNSPLHF
>.|TRBJ2-1|.|16|TRBV29-1
TGCAGCGTTGAAGATCGGAACTGGAACTCCTACAATGAGCGGTTCTTC
CSVEDRNWNSYNERFF
>TRBD1|TRBJ1-1|.|19|TRBV4-1
TGCGCCAGCAGCCAAGATCTGGTGACAGGGTGGAGGATGAACACTGAAGCTCTCTTT
CASSQDLVTGWRMNTEALF
>TRBD2|TRBJ2-1|.|19|TRBV6-1
TGTGCCAGCAGTGAAGCTGCGGGGACTAGCGGGAGCCTCTACAATGAGCAGTTCTTC
CASSEAAGTSGSLYNEQFF
>.|TRBJ2-3|.|15|TRBV12-3/TRBV12-4
TGTGCCAGCAGTTTAGCGGGAGGCGGGACAGATACGCAGTATTTT
CASSLAGGGTDTQYF
>TRBD2|TRBJ2-3|many|15|TRBV7-9
TGTGCCAGCACCGACGAGACTAGCGGGAGTGATACGCAGTATTTT
CASTDETSGSDTQYF
>TRBD1|TRBJ2-7|few|15|TRBV6-2/TRBV6-3
TGTGCCAGCAGTTACTCCGGGACAGGGTCCTACGAGCAGTACTTC
CASSYSGTGSYEQYF
>.|TRBJ2-7|.|14|TRBV6-6
TGTGCCAGCGCAACAGGCGCGGGGACCTACGAGCAGTACTTC
CASATGAGTYEQYF
>.|TRBJ1-1|.|13|TRBV2
TGCGCCAGCAGTGAGAACTCGAACACTGAAGCTTTCTTT
CASSENSNTEAFF
>.|TRBJ1-2|.|16|TRBV11-2
TGTGCCCGCAGCTTAGCGATCTTTCCAGACCGATGGGGCTACACCTTC
CARSLAIFPDRWGYTF